This entry lists 24 T cell receptor beta chains sequenced from one sample in a study of T cells in Graves' hyperthyroidism and ophthalmopathy. Amplification yielded TCR beta CDR3 regions, with RNA transcripts as the source. The TCR CDR3 first-round RT-PCR relied on the HTBI primer set. TCRdb re-derived calls from the multiplex PCR reads in MiXCR, one entry per CDR3 protein. This repertoire shows more than 550,000 distinct CDR3 sequences, just under 45% found once; its top ten account for 6.5% to 9%. Material: peripheral blood or thyroid tissue (not recorded which). The receptor source for this set is an adult man with Graves' disease, either hyperthyroidism or ophthalmopathy (not recorded which).

About this clonotype itself: This sequence may be a read error, since a much larger clone differs from it by one base. The genes are TRBV2 and TRBJ2-7; 8 nucleotides line up with TRBD1. J was trimmed by 2 bases and V by 6 bases; bases with no gene match: 6. CDR1 is SNHLY, CDR2 FYNNEI, per germline. The CDR3 covers 14 residues. The DNA of the CDR3 is TGTGCCAGCAGCCTGGACAGGGAGGCCTACGAGCAGTACTTC. Protein product: CASSLDREAYEQYF.

This clonotype has a handful of counts. The chain uses TRBV20-1 and TRBJ1-1, with a tentative D call TRBD1 (6 bases). V was trimmed by 5 bases and J by 1 base, leaving 11 bases between them. The CDR3 contains 13 residues. Germline values: CDR1 DFQATT, CDR2 SNEGSKA (reference sequence). This CDR3 reads CSAFDRRNTEAFF. Written as DNA, the CDR3 is TGCAGTGCTTTTGACAGGCGGAACACTGAAGCTTTCTTT.

The chain carries TRBV7-6 and TRBJ2-5; D not certain. The CDR3 covers 17 residues. Trimming stripped 0 bases from V and 2 bases from J, with 16 bases between. Germline assignment: CDR1 SGHVS and CDR2 FNYEAQ. The CDR3 coding sequence is TGTGCCAGCAGCTTAGCGCCGGGTGGATTTATACAAGAGACCCAGTACTTC. It yields the protein CASSLAPGGFIQETQYF.

This chain links TRBV9 with TRBJ1-2, with D hard to call. Germline CDR1 and CDR2: SGDLS and YYNGEE. V was clipped by 4 bases and J by 0 bases, with 13 bases between them. The CDR3 consists of 15 residues. CDR3 sequence reads: CASSQDPTANYGYTF. CDR3 sequence (DNA): TGTGCCAGCAGCCAAGACCCCACAGCTAACTATGGCTACACCTTC.

The chain combines TRBV6-5 with TRBJ1-4; the D is unclear. Germline CDR1 is MNHEY and CDR2 is SVGAGI. CDR3 length: 13 amino acids. With 7 bases removed from V and 7 bases from J, the gap between germline ends came to 13 bases. The CDR3 spells CASKDAEGEKLFF. The DNA for the CDR3 is TGTGCCAGCAAAGATGCCGAGGGTGAAAAACTGTTTTTT.

The chain links TRBV7-2 to TRBJ1-5; possible D gene TRBD1, 6 bases. Trimming pared 6 bases from V and 7 bases from J, leaving 16 bases between. The CDR3 length is 14 residues. Germline assignment: CDR1 SGHTA and CDR2 FQGNSA. This CDR3 reads CASSPTGTSQPQHF. In DNA, the CDR3 is TGTGCCAGCAGTCCCACTGGGACAAGCCAGCCCCAGCATTTT.

This clonotype was detected ten times or more. The genes are TRBV24-1 and TRBJ1-2, with 7 bases identical to TRBD1. With 3 bases clipped from V and 3 bases from J, the junction kept 9 bases outside the gene matches. The CDR3 is 16 residues long. CDR1 is KGHDR, CDR2 SFDVKD, per germline. The CDR3 DNA is TGTGCCACCAGTGATGCGACAGGGAGAGAAGACTATGGCTACACCTTC. This gives the protein CATSDATGREDYGYTF.

This clonotype was picked up one time. CDR3: CASRVAGEGETQFF. In DNA form, the CDR3 reads TGTGCCAGCAGGGTGGCGGGAGAGGGAGAGACCCAGTTCTTC. The chain couples TRBV11-1 to TRBJ2-5, with 7 bases identical to TRBD2. The J call is in doubt because the DNA end fits TRBJ2-1 better. The CDR3 extends over 14 amino acids. Germline V gives CDR1 SGHAT, CDR2 FQDESV (reference sequence).

This clonotype appeared many times. CDR3 sequence reads: CASSLVYQETQYF. DNA for the CDR3: TGTGCCAGCAGCTTAGTGTACCAAGAGACCCAGTACTTC. V gene TRBV7-8 combines with J gene TRBJ2-5, with D hard to call. Germline V lookup: CDR1 SGHVS, CDR2 FQNEAQ. Trimming stripped 1 base from V and 0 bases from J, with 3 bases between. The CDR3 contains 13 residues.

Points on this clonotype: This may be a read error, as it is one base from a much larger clone. The genes are TRBV7-9 and TRBJ2-7; 8 nucleotides agree with TRBD1. Germline CDR1 is SEHNR and CDR2 is FQNEAQ (reference sequence). The CDR3 contains 13 residues. DNA of the CDR3: TGTGCCGGCAGCCCGACAGGGGTCAACGAGCAGTACTTC. Translated, it gives CAGSPTGVNEQYF.

This clonotype was observed a handful of times. This chain connects TRBV10-3 to TRBJ2-3; D might be TRBD2 (6 bases). Trimming pared 10 bases from V and 2 bases from J, leaving 10 bases between. Germline V gene lookup returns CDR1 ENHRY and CDR2 SYGVKD. The CDR3 consists of 12 residues. This CDR3 reads CATSGDTDTQYF. For the CDR3, the DNA is TGTGCCACTTCGGGGGACACAGATACGCAGTATTTT.

Regarding this clonotype: An end of the junction does not agree with germline; a read error may underlie this. This chain links TRBV7-6 with TRBJ1-1; the D gene is possibly TRBD1 (5 bases). Per the germline V gene, CDR1 is SGHVS and CDR2 is FNYEAQ. The CDR3 covers 13 residues. In DNA form, the CDR3 reads TGTGCCAGCAGCTCCAACAGGAACTCTGAAGCTTTCTTT. This codes for CASSSNRNSEAFF.

The rearrangement links TRBV7-2 to TRBJ1-4; 9 nucleotides align to TRBD1. This CDR3 is 16 amino acids long. V lost 1 base to trimming and J lost 10 bases; unmatched junction nucleotides: 10. CDR1 SGHTA and CDR2 FQGNSA come from the germline V gene. The chain's CDR3 is CASSLGLRDRDGKLFF. DNA for the CDR3: TGTGCCAGCAGCTTAGGACTCCGGGACAGGGACGGAAAACTGTTTTTT. The full variable domain, rest sourced from reference TRBV7-2 and TRBJ1-4, is GAGVSQSPSNKVTEKGKDVELRCDPISGHTALYWYRQSLGQGLEFLIYFQGNSAPDKSGLPSDRFSAERTGGSVSTLTIQRTQQEDSAVYLCASSLGLRDRDGKLFFGSGTQLSVL.

This chain joins TRBV12-3 or TRBV12-4 and TRBJ1-1, with 7 bases that match TRBD1. The CDR3 has 13 amino acids. V was pared by 6 bases and J by 10 bases, with 11 bases of the junction left unmatched. CDR3 bases: TGTGCCAGCAGCCCGGGGGACAGCTTCTTAGCTTTCTTT. Protein product: CASSPGDSFLAFF.

This chain connects TRBV7-9 to TRBJ1-4, with D possibly matching TRBD1 (6 bases). The CDR3 has 17 amino acids. Germline V gene sequence: CDR1 SEHNR, CDR2 FQNEAQ (reference sequence). V dropped 5 bases and J dropped 1 base, with 17 bases sitting between them. The CDR3 region is CASSPGDRPLTNEKLFF. CDR3 sequence (DNA): TGTGCCAGCAGCCCAGGCGACAGGCCCCTAACTAATGAAAAACTGTTTTTT.

A few counts support this clonotype. V and J are TRBV5-1 and TRBJ1-1, with D tentatively TRBD1 (6 bases). V lost 0 bases and J lost 6, with 12 bases in between. This CDR3 has 14 amino acids. Germline V gene lookup returns CDR1 SGHRS and CDR2 YFSETQ. The CDR3 DNA reads TGCGCCAGCAGCTTGGCAGGGGAAGCCGCTGAAGCTTTCTTT. Protein product: CASSLAGEAAEAFF.

The chain carries TRBV5-1 and TRBJ1-1; D perhaps matches TRBD1 (6 bases). This CDR3 region has 16 residues. The V gene's germline CDR1 is SGHRS and CDR2 YFSETQ. Trimming took off 0 bases at V and 2 bases at J, with 14 bases between the two ends. The CDR3 bases are TGCGCCAGCAGCTTGGGACAGGACCATATTAACACTGAAGCTTTCTTT. Its protein product is CASSLGQDHINTEAFF. Full variable domain (missing parts from reference TRBV5-1 and TRBJ1-1): KAGVTQTPRYLIKTRGQQVTLSCSPISGHRSVSWYQQTPGQGLQFLFEYFSETQRNKGNFPGRFSGRQFSNSRSEMNVSTLELGDSALYLCASSLGQDHINTEAFFGQGTRLTVV.

This clonotype was counted at least ten times. DNA of the CDR3: TGTGCCAGCGTCGTAACAGAGAACACTGAAGCTTTCTTT. It is translated as CASVVTENTEAFF. This chain connects TRBV2 to TRBJ1-1; D unresolved. Germline lookup yields CDR1 SNHLY and CDR2 FYNNEI. The V end lost 8 bases, the J end lost 1 base, and 11 bases lay between the germline ends. CDR3 length equals 13 residues.

This clonotype was found many times. V and J are TRBV7-9 and TRBJ2-2; D ambiguous. V was trimmed by 5 bases and J by 2 bases, leaving 6 bases between them. CDR3 size: 13 residues. Germline loops: CDR1 SEHNR, CDR2 FQNEAQ (reference sequence). Here the CDR3 DNA reads TGTGCCAGCAGCCGGACCAACACCGGGGAGCTGTTTTTT. It is translated as CASSRTNTGELFF.

V usage is TRBV7-2 and J usage is TRBJ2-5; the D is unclear. The V and J ends lost 0 bases and 4 bases respectively, with 9 bases between them. The CDR3 spans 14 residues. Per germline, CDR1 SGHTA and CDR2 FQGNSA. CDR3 in DNA: TGTGCCAGCAGCTTAGCCGGCCGCCCAGAGACCCAGTACTTC. Translation: CASSLAGRPETQYF.

The rearrangement joins TRBV5-1 to TRBJ2-2, with 8 bases identical to TRBD2. Germline-derived CDR1 and CDR2 are SGHRS and YFSETQ. The CDR3 extends over 18 amino acids. CDR3 bases: TGCGCGAGCGGGGCAGGCTCCTTCGGACTAGCATCCACCGGGGAGCTGTTTTTT. Its translation: CASGAGSFGLASTGELFF.

The V and J genes are TRBV7-8 and TRBJ2-7, with TRBD2 as a possible D gene (7 bases). CDR1 SGHVS and CDR2 FQNEAQ come from the germline V gene. This CDR3 has 14 residues. The V end was cut by 0 bases, the J end by 7 bases, with 13 bases between. CDR3 sequence: CASSLAGGRGEQYF. The CDR3 nucleotides are TGTGCCAGCAGCTTAGCGGGGGGGAGGGGGGAGCAGTACTTC.

V and J are TRBV7-9 and TRBJ1-1, with 7 nucleotides matching TRBD1. V shed 5 bases, J shed 1 base, and the junction held 4 bases outside the gene matches. The CDR3 is 14 residues long. Germline CDR1 reads SEHNR; CDR2 reads FQNEAQ (reference sequence). In nucleotides, the CDR3 is TGTGCCAGCAGCGGGGACAGACAGAACACTGAAGCTTTCTTT. Its protein product is CASSGDRQNTEAFF. The full variable domain, rest sourced from reference TRBV7-9 and TRBJ1-1, is DTGVSQNPRHKITKRGQNVTFRCDPISEHNRLYWYRQTLGQGPEFLTYFQNEAQLEKSRLLSDRFSAERPKGSFSTLEIQRTEQGDSAMYLCASSGDRQNTEAFFGQGTRLTVV.

This clonotype has a count of ten or more. This chain connects TRBV20-1 to TRBJ1-1; no reliable D call. Germline V gives CDR1 DFQATT, CDR2 SNEGSKA (reference sequence). CDR3 size: 14 residues. The V end was cut by 6 bases, the J end by 1 base, with 15 bases between. The CDR3 DNA reads TGCAGTGCCAGAATGGGCGGGTGGAACACTGAAGCTTTCTTT. This codes for CSARMGGWNTEAFF.